This TCR beta chain stems from a study of blood T cell repertoires in COVID-19. Study overall: Both acute and convalescent COVID-19 samples were obtained from the United States, Italy and Spain. The cDNA or gDNA used as material had been derived from T cells, B-cell-depleted T cells, or PBMCs.

How the authors handled the data: Reference gene primer amplification gave nucleated cell count estimates. Data came from immunoSEQ multiplex PCR; TCRdb stores just in-frame clones and leaves some out. The D gene and trimming were derived from the DNA, and the V and J assignments and clone size from that table. Of fewer than 95,000 clones listed, less than 85% are singletons. The CDR3 is 13 residues long. CDR1 SNHLY and CDR2 FYNNEI come from the germline V gene. Between the trimmed V and J ends, which lost 7 bases and 2 bases, there was a span of 9 bases. This rearrangement joins TRBV2 to TRBJ1-3; unclear D gene. The sequence was obtained from a human donor in a cohort sampled during active COVID-19. The source material was peripheral blood. CDR3 DNA: TGTGCCAGCAAACAGAACGCTGGAAACACCATATATTTT. Amino acid sequence: CASKQNAGNTIYF.